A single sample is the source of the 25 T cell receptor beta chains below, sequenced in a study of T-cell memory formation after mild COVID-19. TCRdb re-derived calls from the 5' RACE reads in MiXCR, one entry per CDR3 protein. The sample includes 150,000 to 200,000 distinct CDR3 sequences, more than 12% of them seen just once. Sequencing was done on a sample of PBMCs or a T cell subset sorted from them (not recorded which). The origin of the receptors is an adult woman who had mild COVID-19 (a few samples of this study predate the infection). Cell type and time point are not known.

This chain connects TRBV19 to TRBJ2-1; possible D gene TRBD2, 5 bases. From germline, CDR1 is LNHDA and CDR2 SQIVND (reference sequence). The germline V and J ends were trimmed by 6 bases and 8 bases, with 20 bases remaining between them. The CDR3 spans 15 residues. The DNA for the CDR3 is TGTGCCAGTAGCACCCTCCCCGAGGGCTGGGATGAGCAGTTCTTC. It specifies CASSTLPEGWDEQFF.

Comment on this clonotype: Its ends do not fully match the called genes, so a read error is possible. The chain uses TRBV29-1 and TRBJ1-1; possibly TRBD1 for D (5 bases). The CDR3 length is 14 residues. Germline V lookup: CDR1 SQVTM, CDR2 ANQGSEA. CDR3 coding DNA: TGCAGCGTCCGGACAAGGGTGGCTAACACTGAAGCTTTATTT. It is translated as CSVRTRVANTEALF.

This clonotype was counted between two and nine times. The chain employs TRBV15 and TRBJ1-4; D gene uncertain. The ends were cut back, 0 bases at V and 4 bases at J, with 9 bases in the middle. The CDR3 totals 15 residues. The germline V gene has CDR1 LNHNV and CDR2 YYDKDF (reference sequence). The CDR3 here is CATSRDLQNNEKLFF. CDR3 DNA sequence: TGTGCCACCAGCAGAGATCTACAAAATAATGAAAAACTGTTTTTT.

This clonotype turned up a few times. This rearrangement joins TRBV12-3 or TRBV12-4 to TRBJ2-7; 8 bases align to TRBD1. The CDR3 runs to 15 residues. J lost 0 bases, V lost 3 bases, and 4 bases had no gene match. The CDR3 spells CASSFRQGASYEQYF. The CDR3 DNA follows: TGTGCCAGCAGTTTTCGGCAGGGGGCCTCCTACGAGCAGTACTTC.

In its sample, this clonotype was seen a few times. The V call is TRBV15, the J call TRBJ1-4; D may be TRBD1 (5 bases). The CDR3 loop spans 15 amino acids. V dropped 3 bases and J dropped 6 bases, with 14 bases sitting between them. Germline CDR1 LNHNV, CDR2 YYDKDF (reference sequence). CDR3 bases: TGTGCCACCAGCAGCCAGGGTAGAATAGATGAAAAACTGTTTTTT. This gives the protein CATSSQGRIDEKLFF.

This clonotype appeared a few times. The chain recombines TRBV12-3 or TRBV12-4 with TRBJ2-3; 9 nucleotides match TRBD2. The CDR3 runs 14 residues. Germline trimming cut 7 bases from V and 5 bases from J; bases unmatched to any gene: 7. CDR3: CASNIAGVRDTQYF. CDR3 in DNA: TGTGCCAGCAATATAGCGGGAGTACGAGATACGCAGTATTTT.

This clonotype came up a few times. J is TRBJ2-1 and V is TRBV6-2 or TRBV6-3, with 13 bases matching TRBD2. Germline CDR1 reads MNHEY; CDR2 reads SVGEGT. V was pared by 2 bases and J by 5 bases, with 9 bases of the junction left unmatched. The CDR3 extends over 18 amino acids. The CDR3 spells CASSYTLQTSGRHNEQFF. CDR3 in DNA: TGTGCCAGCAGTTACACACTCCAGACTAGCGGGAGGCACAATGAGCAGTTCTTC.

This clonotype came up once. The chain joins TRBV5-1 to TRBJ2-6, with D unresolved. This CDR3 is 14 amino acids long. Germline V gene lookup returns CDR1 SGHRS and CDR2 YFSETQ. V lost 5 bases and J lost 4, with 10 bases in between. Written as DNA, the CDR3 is TGCGCCAGCAGGGAACTACCGGGGGCCAACGTCCTGACTTTC. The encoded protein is CASRELPGANVLTF.

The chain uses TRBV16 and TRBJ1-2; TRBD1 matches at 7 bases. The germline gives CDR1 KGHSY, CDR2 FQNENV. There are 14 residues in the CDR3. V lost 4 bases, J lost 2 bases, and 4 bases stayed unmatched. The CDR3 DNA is TGTGCCAGCAGCCCCTGGGACAGCAACTATGGCTACACCTTC. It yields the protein CASSPWDSNYGYTF.

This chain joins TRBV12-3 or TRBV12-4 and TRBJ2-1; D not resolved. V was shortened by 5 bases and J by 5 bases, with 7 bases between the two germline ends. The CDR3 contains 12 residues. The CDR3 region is CASSPRDNEQFF. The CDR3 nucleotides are TGTGCCAGCAGTCCCCGGGACAATGAGCAGTTCTTC.

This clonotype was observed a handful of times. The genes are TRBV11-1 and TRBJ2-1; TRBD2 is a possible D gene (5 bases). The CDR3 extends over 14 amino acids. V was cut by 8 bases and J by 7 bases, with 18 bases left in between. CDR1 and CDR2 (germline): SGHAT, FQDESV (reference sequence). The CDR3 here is CASLAHRVGNEQFF. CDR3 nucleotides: TGTGCCAGCCTAGCTCATAGGGTAGGGAATGAGCAGTTCTTC. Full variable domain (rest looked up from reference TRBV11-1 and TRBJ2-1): EAEVAQSPRYKITEKSQAVAFWCDPISGHATLYWYRQILGQGPELLVQFQDESVVDDSQLPKDRFSAERLKGVDSTLKIQPAELGDSAMYLCASLAHRVGNEQFFGPGTRLTVL.

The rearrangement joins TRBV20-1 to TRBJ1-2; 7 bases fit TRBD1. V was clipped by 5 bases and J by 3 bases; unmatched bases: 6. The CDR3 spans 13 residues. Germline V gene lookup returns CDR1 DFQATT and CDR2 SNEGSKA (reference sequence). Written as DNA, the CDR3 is TGCAGTGCTCAGCGGGACAGTGACTATGGCTACACCTTC. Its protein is CSAQRDSDYGYTF.

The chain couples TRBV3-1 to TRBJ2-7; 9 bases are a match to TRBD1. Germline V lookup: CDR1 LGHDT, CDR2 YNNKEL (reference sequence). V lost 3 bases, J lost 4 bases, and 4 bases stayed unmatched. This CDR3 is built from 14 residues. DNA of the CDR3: TGTGCCAGCAGCCAGCCGGGACAGGGTTACGAGCAGTACTTC. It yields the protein CASSQPGQGYEQYF.

Here the CDR3 reads CASSHLGVGEDTQYF. CDR3 in DNA: TGCGCCAGCAGCCATTTGGGAGTCGGAGAAGATACGCAGTATTTT. This chain joins TRBV4-3 and TRBJ2-3; possibly TRBD2 for D (5 bases). The CDR3 runs 15 residues. CDR1 is LGHNA, CDR2 YSLEER, per germline. The V and J ends lost 3 bases and 5 bases respectively, with 15 bases between them.

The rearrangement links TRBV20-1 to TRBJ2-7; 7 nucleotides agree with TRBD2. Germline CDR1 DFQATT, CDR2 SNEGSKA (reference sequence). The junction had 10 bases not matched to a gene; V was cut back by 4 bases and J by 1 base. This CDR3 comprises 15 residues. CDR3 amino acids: CSATCPTGGSYEQYF. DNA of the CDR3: TGCAGTGCTACATGCCCTACCGGGGGGTCCTACGAGCAGTACTTC.

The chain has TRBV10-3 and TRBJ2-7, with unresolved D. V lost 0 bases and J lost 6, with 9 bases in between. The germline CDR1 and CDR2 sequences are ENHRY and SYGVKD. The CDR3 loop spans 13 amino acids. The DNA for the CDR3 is TGTGCCATCAGTGAGTCTCGGCCCTCCGAGCAGTACTTC. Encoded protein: CAISESRPSEQYF.

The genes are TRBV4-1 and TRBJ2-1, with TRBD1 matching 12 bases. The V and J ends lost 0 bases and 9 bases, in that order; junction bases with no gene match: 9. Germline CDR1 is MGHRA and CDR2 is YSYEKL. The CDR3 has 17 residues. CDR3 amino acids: CASSQDGAGTGGVEQFF. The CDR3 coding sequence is TGCGCCAGCAGCCAAGATGGAGCCGGGACAGGGGGCGTTGAGCAGTTCTTC.

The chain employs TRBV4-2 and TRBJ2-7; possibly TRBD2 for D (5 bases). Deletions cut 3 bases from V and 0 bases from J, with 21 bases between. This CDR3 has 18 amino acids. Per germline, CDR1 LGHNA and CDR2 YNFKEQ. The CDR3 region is CASSQHPLGPGISYEQYF. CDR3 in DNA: TGTGCCAGCAGCCAGCACCCGCTTGGGCCCGGGATCTCCTACGAGCAGTACTTC.

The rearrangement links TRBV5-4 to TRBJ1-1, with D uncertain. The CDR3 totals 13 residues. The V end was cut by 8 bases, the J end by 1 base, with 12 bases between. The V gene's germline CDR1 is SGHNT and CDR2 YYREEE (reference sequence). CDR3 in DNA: TGTGCCAGTTTGGGGAGGGCGAACACTGAAGCTTTCTTT. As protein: CASLGRANTEAFF.

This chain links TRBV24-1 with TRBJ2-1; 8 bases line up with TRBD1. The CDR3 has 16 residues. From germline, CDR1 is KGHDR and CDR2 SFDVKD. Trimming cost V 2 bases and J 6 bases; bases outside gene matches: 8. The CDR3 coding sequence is TGTGCCACCAGTGATTCGAGGCAGGGGGCAAGCAATGAGCAGTTCTTC. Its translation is CATSDSRQGASNEQFF.

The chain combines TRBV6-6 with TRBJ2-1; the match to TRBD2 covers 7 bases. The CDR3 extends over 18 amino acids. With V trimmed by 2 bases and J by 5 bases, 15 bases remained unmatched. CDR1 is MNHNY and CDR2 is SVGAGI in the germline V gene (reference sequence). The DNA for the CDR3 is TGTGCCAGCAGTTACCTCCGCTTGGGCGGGAGTTCCCACAATGAGCAGTTCTTC. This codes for CASSYLRLGGSSHNEQFF.

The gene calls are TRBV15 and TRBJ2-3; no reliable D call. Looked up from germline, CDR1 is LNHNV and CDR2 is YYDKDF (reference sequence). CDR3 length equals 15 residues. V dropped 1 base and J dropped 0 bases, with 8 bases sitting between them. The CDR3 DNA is TGTGCCACCAGCAGAGGCGATACTAGCACAGATACGCAGTATTTT. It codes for CATSRGDTSTDTQYF.

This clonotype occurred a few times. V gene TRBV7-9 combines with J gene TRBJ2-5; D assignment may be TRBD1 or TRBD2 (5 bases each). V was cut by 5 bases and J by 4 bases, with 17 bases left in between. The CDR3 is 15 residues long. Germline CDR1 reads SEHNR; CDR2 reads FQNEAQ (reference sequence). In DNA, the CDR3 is TGTGCCAGCAGCCCCTCGGGACGGGGCGGAGAGACCCAGTACTTC. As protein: CASSPSGRGGETQYF. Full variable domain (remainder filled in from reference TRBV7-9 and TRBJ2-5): DTGVSQNPRHKITKRGQNVTFRCDPISEHNRLYWYRQTLGQGPEFLTYFQNEAQLEKSRLLSDRFSAERPKGSFSTLEIQRTEQGDSAMYLCASSPSGRGGETQYFGPGTRLLVL.

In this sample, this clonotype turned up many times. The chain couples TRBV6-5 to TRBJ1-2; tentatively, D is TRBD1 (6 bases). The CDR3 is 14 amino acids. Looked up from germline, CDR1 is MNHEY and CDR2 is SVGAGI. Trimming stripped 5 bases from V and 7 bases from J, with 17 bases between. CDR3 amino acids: CASSQNRDPSGYTF. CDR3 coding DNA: TGTGCCAGCAGTCAAAACAGGGATCCGAGTGGCTACACCTTC.

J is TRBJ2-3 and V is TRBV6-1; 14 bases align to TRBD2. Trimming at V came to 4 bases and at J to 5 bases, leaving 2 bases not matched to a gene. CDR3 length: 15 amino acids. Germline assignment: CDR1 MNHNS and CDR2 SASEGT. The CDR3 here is CASSGLAGGQDTQYF. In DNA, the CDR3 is TGTGCCAGCAGTGGACTAGCGGGGGGGCAAGATACGCAGTATTTT.